This TCR beta chain was obtained from a study of tumor and adjacent non-tumor tissue in lung cancer. Study at large: Aged about 31 to 80 years, patients included roughly ten men and 4 or 5 women with stage I to III disease.

The template was RNA from unsorted bulk tissue. More than 3 cm separated this lung sample from the edge of the tumor. This CDR3 has 13 residues. Broader study findings: Significantly higher TCR diversity was found in tumor than normal lung. Normal lung showed higher cumulative top 100 clone frequency than tumor.

Three rounds of nested PCR, following a modified ARM-PCR protocol, produced the TCRbeta library. TCRdb fed the multiplex PCR reads into MiXCR, producing one record per CDR3 protein. The repertoire holds 60,000 or so distinct CDR3 sequences, around 64% seen once, with around 29% in the top ten. This clonotype is a singleton in its sample. Its target is unknown. The junction shows a germline mismatch at one end, possibly a read error. This sequence originates from a man between 70 and 80 years old with non-small cell lung cancer. The specimen was distant non-tumor lung tissue. The chain combines TRBV12-3 or TRBV12-4 with TRBJ2-5, with D tentatively TRBD2 (7 bases). CDR3 sequence (DNA): TGTGCCAGTAGTTCAAGGGGGGGGGAGACCCAGTACTTC. Translating gives CASSSRGGETQYF.